The present TCR beta chain was sequenced within a study of T cells in Graves' hyperthyroidism and ophthalmopathy. This clonotype was picked up many times. The antigen is not known. General observations from the study: Most thyroid clonotypes expanded above 0.001 appeared in blood too. A model built on 13 V-J features separated ophthalmopathy from stable hyperthyroidism.

Duration under 3 months, a NOSPECS grade of at least 4, and a Clinical Activity Score of at least 3 characterized the ophthalmopathy patients. TCR beta CDR3 sequences were amplified from RNA transcripts. First-round RT-PCR of the TCR CDR3 relied on the HTBI primer set. TCRdb re-called the multiplex PCR reads through MiXCR, storing one row per CDR3 protein. Of about 380,000 distinct CDR3 sequences listed, more than 12% are singletons. J gave up 0 bases and V 2 bases, and 9 bases lay outside the gene matches. Germline V gene lookup returns CDR1 MNHEY and CDR2 SVGAGI. The CDR3 extends over 17 amino acids.

This chain connects TRBV6-5 to TRBJ1-2; TRBD1 agrees at 7 bases. Sequencing was done on a sample of blood. The source of this sequence is a woman aged 25-40 years with Graves' ophthalmopathy. As DNA, the CDR3 is TGTGCCAGCAGTTACAAGGGACAGAGACAAACTAACTATGGCTACACCTTC. Protein product: CASSYKGQRQTNYGYTF.